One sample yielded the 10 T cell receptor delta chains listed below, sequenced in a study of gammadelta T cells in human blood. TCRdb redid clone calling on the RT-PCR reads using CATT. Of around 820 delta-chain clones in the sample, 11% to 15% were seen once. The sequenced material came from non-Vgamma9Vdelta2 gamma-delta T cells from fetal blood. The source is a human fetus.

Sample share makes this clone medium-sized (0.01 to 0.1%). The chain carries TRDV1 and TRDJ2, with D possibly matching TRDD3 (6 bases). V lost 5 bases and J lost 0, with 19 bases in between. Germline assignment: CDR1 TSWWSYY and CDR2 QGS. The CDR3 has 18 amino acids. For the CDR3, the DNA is TGTGCTCTTGGGAACGGACCCATGGGGGTCCCTTTGACAGCACAACTCTTCTTT. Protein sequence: CALGNGPMGVPLTAQLFF.

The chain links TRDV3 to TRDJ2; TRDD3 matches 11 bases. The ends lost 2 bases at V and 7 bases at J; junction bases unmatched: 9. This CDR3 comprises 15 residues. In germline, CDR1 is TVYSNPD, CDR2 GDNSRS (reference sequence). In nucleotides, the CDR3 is TGTGCCTTTTCTGGGGGATACATGGGGGAAGCACAACTCTTCTTT. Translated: CAFSGGYMGEAQLFF.

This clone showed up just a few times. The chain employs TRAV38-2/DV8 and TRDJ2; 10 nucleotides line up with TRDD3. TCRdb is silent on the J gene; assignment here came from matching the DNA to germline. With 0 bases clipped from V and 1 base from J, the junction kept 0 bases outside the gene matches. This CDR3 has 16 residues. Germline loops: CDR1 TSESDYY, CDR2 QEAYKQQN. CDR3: CAYRSAGGYLTAQLFF. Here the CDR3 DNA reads TGTGCTTATAGGAGCGCTGGGGGATATTTGACAGCACAACTCTTCTTT.

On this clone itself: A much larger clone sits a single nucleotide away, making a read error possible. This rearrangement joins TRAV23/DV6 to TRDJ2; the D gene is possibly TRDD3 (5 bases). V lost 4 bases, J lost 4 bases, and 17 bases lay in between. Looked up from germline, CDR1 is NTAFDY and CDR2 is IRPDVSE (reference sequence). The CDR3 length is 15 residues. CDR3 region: CAAGRGLRETAQLFF. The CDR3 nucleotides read TGTGCAGCAGGGAGGGGACTTCGAGAGACAGCACAACTCTTCTTT.

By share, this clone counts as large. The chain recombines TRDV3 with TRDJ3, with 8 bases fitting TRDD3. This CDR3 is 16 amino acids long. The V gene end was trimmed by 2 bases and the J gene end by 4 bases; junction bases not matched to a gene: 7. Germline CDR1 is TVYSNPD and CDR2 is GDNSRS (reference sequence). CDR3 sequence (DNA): TGTGCCTTTGTGGGGGATGGAAAATGGGACACCCGACAGATGTTTTTC. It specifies CAFVGDGKWDTRQMFF.

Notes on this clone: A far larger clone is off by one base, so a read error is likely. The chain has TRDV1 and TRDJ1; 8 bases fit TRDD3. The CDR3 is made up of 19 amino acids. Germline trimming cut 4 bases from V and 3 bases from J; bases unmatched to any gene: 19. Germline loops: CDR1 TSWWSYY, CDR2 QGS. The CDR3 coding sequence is TGTGCTCTTGGGGGATTGAAGAGTAGGGGATACTACTACTCCGATAAACTCATCTTT. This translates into CALGGLKSRGYYYSDKLIF.

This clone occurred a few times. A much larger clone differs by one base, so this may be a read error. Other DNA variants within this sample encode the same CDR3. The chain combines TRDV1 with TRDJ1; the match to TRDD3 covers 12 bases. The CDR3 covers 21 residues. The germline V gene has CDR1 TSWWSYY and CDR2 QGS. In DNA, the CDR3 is TGTGCTCTTGGGGAACTGTTCCTACCAGATTCTACTGGGGGATACACTGATAAACTCATCTTT. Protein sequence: CALGELFLPDSTGGYTDKLIF.

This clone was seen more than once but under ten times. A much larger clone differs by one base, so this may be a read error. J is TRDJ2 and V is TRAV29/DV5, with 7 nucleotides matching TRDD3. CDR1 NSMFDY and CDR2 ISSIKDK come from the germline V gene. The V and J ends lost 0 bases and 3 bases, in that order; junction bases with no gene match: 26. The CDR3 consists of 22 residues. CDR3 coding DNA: TGTGCAGCAAGCGCGTACCCTCGGATGATCTTGGGGATAATGGGCCTGACAGCACAACTCTTCTTT. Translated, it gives CAASAYPRMILGIMGLTAQLFF.

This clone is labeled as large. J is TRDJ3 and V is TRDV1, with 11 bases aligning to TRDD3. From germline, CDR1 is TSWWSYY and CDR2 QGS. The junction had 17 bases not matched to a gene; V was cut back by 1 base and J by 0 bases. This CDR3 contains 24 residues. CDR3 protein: CALGEPGLPHGGYASSWDTRQMFF. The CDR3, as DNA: TGTGCTCTTGGGGAACCCGGCCTTCCTCATGGGGGATACGCTAGCTCCTGGGACACCCGACAGATGTTTTTC.

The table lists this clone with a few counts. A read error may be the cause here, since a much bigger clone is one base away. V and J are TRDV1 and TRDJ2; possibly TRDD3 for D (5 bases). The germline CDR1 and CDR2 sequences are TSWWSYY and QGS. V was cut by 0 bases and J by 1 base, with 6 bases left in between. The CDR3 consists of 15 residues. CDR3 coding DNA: TGTGCTCTTGGGGAACTGGGGGGTTTGACAGCACAACTCTTCTTT. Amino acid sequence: CALGELGGLTAQLFF.